This T cell receptor (beta chain) was captured by sequencing in a study of blood T cell repertoires in COVID-19. Study background: T cells, B-cell-depleted T cells, or PBMCs provided the cDNA or gDNA that served as material.

The protocol was immunoSEQ multiplex PCR, while the TCRdb copy is restricted to in-frame clones and leaves out a portion. Altogether approximately 440,000 clones are present, about 90% being singletons, with the ten largest covering approximately 0.55%. This CDR3 has 14 residues. The ends were cut back, 9 bases at V and 4 bases at J, with 16 bases in the middle. CDR1 is LNHDA, CDR2 SQIVND, per germline (reference sequence). Participants, about 18 to 90 years old, spanned under 30 US areas. Sequenced sample: PBMCs or T cells enriched from blood (not recorded which). The rearrangement uses TRBV19 and TRBJ1-5; tentative D call: TRBD1 (5 bases). The sequence was obtained from a man younger than 35 who had recovered from COVID-19. CDR3 nucleotides: TGTGCCAGCTCGTATACGGGGGAAAATCAGCCCCAGCATTTT. Amino acid sequence: CASSYTGENQPQHF.